These 29 T cell receptor beta chains share one sample of origin, sequenced in a study of T cell responses to AZD1222 COVID-19 vaccine (dated by TCRdb to the early 2020s). Libraries were constructed by the immunoSEQ multiplex PCR assay. TCRdb retrieved this table from immuneACCESS and kept in-frame rearrangements only. Not all clones are present; in checked studies, unresolved V genes account for under half, and no reason is known for the remainder. This sample holds approximately 90,000 clones; approximately 88% were observed only once. About 3.9% of the sample comes from the top ten. The meaning of the sample's time point label: baseline before first vaccination. This specimen was peripheral blood, taken on day 0 of AZD1222 vaccination. These receptors were obtained from an adult in good health.

The V call is TRBV6-6, the J call TRBJ2-1; D gene unclear. The CDR3 has 14 residues. V was clipped by 2 bases and J by 8 bases, with 13 bases between them. In germline, CDR1 is MNHNY, CDR2 SVGAGI (reference sequence). This CDR3 is CASSYLVLTDEQFF. The CDR3, as DNA: TGTGCCAGCAGTTACCTGGTCCTGACCGATGAGCAGTTCTTC.

This clone appeared a few times. This chain links TRBV10-3 with TRBJ1-2, with D tentatively TRBD1 (5 bases). The V gene's germline CDR1 is ENHRY and CDR2 SYGVKD. V gave up 5 bases and J gave up 8 bases, with 15 bases separating them. The CDR3 sequence is 13 residues long. In DNA, the CDR3 is TGTGCCATCAGTCCCAATGGGGCCGGGGGCTACACCTTC. Protein: CAISPNGAGGYTF.

The rearrangement links TRBV29-1 to TRBJ1-4; D remains unclear. This CDR3 has 10 amino acids. Germline V gene lookup returns CDR1 SQVTM and CDR2 ANQGSEA. V lost 0 bases to trimming and J lost 7 bases, with 0 bases between them. CDR3 in amino acids: CSVEDEKLFF. CDR3 nucleotide sequence: TGCAGCGTTGAAGATGAAAAACTGTTTTTT.

The V gene is TRBV29-1, the J gene TRBJ1-1; 11 nucleotides align to TRBD1. After removal of 7 bases from V and 5 bases from J, the junction contained 6 bases not matched to a gene. CDR1 is SQVTM, CDR2 ANQGSEA, per germline. This CDR3 region has 13 residues. The chain's CDR3 is CSAGGQGGTEAFF. The CDR3 coding sequence is TGCAGCGCCGGGGGACAGGGGGGTACTGAAGCTTTCTTT.

V usage is TRBV19 and J usage is TRBJ2-2; D unresolved. CDR1 LNHDA and CDR2 SQIVND come from the germline V gene (reference sequence). Trimming took off 5 bases at V and 1 base at J, with 8 bases between the two ends. The CDR3 length is 14 residues. The CDR3 nucleotides are TGTGCCAGTAGTCTCCTCAAGAACACCGGGGAGCTGTTTTTT. This translates into CASSLLKNTGELFF.

The rearrangement links TRBV9 to TRBJ2-1, with 11 bases matching TRBD2. The CDR3 length is 18 residues. The germline V gene has CDR1 SGDLS and CDR2 YYNGEE. With 4 bases clipped from V and 4 bases from J, the junction kept 13 bases outside the gene matches. CDR3 protein: CASSPGWLAGGDYNEQFF. The DNA for the CDR3 is TGTGCCAGCAGCCCGGGGTGGCTAGCGGGGGGAGATTACAATGAGCAGTTCTTC. Full variable domain (remainder filled in from reference TRBV9 and TRBJ2-1): DSGVTQTPKHLITATGQRVTLRCSPRSGDLSVYWYQQSLDQGLQFLIQYYNGEERAKGNILERFSAQQFPDLHSELNLSSLELGDSALYFCASSPGWLAGGDYNEQFFGPGTRLTVL.

The V and J genes are TRBV7-2 and TRBJ1-5; D is unresolved. V was cut by 1 base and J by 9 bases, with 13 bases left in between. The germline gives CDR1 SGHTA, CDR2 FQGNSA. This CDR3 is 14 amino acids long. CDR3 sequence reads: CASSLGPPTMPQHF. The CDR3 DNA follows: TGTGCCAGCAGCTTAGGCCCTCCAACGATGCCCCAGCATTTT. The full variable domain, in which reference TRBV7-2 and TRBJ1-5 provide the parts outside the CDR3, is GAGVSQSPSNKVTEKGKDVELRCDPISGHTALYWYRQSLGQGLEFLIYFQGNSAPDKSGLPSDRFSAERTGGSVSTLTIQRTQQEDSAVYLCASSLGPPTMPQHFGDGTRLSIL.

The chain links TRBV7-9 to TRBJ1-4; maybe TRBD1 (6 bases). This CDR3 is 14 amino acids long. Germline CDR1 reads SEHNR; CDR2 reads FQNEAQ (reference sequence). V was cut by 5 bases and J by 4 bases, with 11 bases left in between. The CDR3 bases are TGTGCCAGCAGCCAGGACAGCATTAATGAAAAACTGTTTTTT. This codes for CASSQDSINEKLFF. Drawing the rest from reference TRBV7-9 and TRBJ1-4, the complete variable domain is DTGVSQNPRHKITKRGQNVTFRCDPISEHNRLYWYRQTLGQGPEFLTYFQNEAQLEKSRLLSDRFSAERPKGSFSTLEIQRTEQGDSAMYLCASSQDSINEKLFFGSGTQLSVL.

The chain carries TRBV28 and TRBJ1-2; no firm D call. V lost 6 bases and J 3 bases, leaving 11 bases between the germline ends. The germline V gene encodes CDR1 MDHEN and CDR2 SYDVKM. This CDR3 spans 13 amino acids. The DNA of the CDR3 is TGTGCCAGCAGCAGTGGGCAGCACTATGGCTACACCTTC. Translating gives CASSSGQHYGYTF.

This chain's CDR3 is CASSDQGLNNSPLHF. DNA for the CDR3: TGTGCCAGCAGTGATCAGGGACTTAATAATTCACCCCTCCACTTT. J is TRBJ1-6 and V is TRBV2, with a weak D call TRBD1 (5 bases). This CDR3 comprises 15 residues. V was clipped by 3 bases and J by 5 bases, with 11 bases between them. Germline CDR1 is SNHLY and CDR2 is FYNNEI. Based on the CDR3 plus reference TRBV2 and TRBJ1-6, the full variable domain is EPEVTQTPSHQVTQMGQEVILRCVPISNHLYFYWYRQILGQKVEFLVSFYNNEISEKSEIFDDQFSVERPDGSNFTLKIRSTKLEDSAMYFCASSDQGLNNSPLHFGNGTRLTVT.

V is TRBV27 and J is TRBJ2-1; a weak D match, TRBD1 (6 bases). The CDR3 spans 15 residues. The germline V and J ends were trimmed by 2 bases and 8 bases, with 16 bases remaining between them. CDR1 and CDR2 from the germline V gene are MNHEY and SMNVEV (reference sequence). DNA for the CDR3: TGTGCCAGCAGTTTAAACAGACAGGCGTATCATGAGCAGTTCTTC. Translation: CASSLNRQAYHEQFF.

The chain links TRBV7-6 to TRBJ2-5; D is uncertain. This CDR3 contains 14 residues. Between the trimmed V and J ends, which lost 5 bases and 0 bases, there was a span of 10 bases. The germline gives CDR1 SGHVS, CDR2 FNYEAQ. CDR3 nucleotide sequence: TGTGCCAGCAGCCGCAGTCCATACCAAGAGACCCAGTACTTC. The encoded protein is CASSRSPYQETQYF.

The chain uses TRBV6-2 or TRBV6-3 and TRBJ2-1; D is uncertain. This CDR3 region has 13 residues. Germline values: CDR1 MNHEY, CDR2 SVGEGT. V was clipped by 4 bases and J by 2 bases, with 6 bases between them. The CDR3 DNA reads as TGTGCCAGCAGTTCACAGCCCTACAATGAGCAGTTCTTC. It translates to CASSSQPYNEQFF.

The chain has TRBV9 and TRBJ2-7; 7 bases map to TRBD1. This CDR3 has 13 residues. Germline V lookup: CDR1 SGDLS, CDR2 YYNGEE. Losses at the gene ends were 0 bases for V and 6 bases for J; bases not matched to a gene: 3. The CDR3 loop is CASSVVGGGEQYF. CDR3 in DNA: TGTGCCAGCAGCGTAGTAGGGGGCGGCGAGCAGTACTTC.

V usage is TRBV30 and J usage is TRBJ1-2, with D possibly TRBD1 on 5 matching bases. The CDR3 covers 15 residues. Trimming removed 5 bases at V and 0 bases at J, with 16 bases between. The germline CDR1 and CDR2 sequences are GTSNPN and SVGIG (reference sequence). The CDR3 here is CAWLQDIVANYGYTF. CDR3 sequence (DNA): TGTGCCTGGCTACAGGATATAGTTGCTAACTATGGCTACACCTTC.

This chain connects TRBV11-2 to TRBJ1-1, with D maybe TRBD1 (5 bases). This CDR3 is built from 14 residues. Germline V gene sequence: CDR1 SGHAT, CDR2 FQNNGV. V was cut by 1 base and J by 2 bases, with 8 bases left in between. In DNA, the CDR3 is TGTGCCAGCAGCTTAGGGGGGTCCAACACTGAAGCTTTCTTT. Translation gives CASSLGGSNTEAFF.

The rearrangement uses TRBV24-1 and TRBJ2-5, with D perhaps assigned TRBD1 or TRBD2 (6 bases each). V lost 3 bases, J lost 5 bases, and 15 bases lay in between. Per the germline V gene, CDR1 is KGHDR and CDR2 is SFDVKD. This CDR3 spans 15 amino acids. The CDR3: CATSDHREAVETQYF. As DNA, the CDR3 is TGTGCCACCAGTGATCACAGGGAGGCGGTGGAGACCCAGTACTTC.

This clone was detected once. CDR3 coding DNA: TGCGCCAGCAGCCCGCTGACAGGCACCACAGATACGCAGTATTTT. It codes for CASSPLTGTTDTQYF. The J gene is TRBJ2-3, the V gene TRBV5-1; TRBD1 might be the D (6 bases). CDR1 and CDR2 (germline): SGHRS, YFSETQ. The CDR3 contains 15 residues. Trimming stripped 4 bases from V and 2 bases from J, with 14 bases between. Full variable domain (remainder filled in from reference TRBV5-1 and TRBJ2-3): KAGVTQTPRYLIKTRGQQVTLSCSPISGHRSVSWYQQTPGQGLQFLFEYFSETQRNKGNFPGRFSGRQFSNSRSEMNVSTLELGDSALYLCASSPLTGTTDTQYFGPGTRLTVL.

The J gene is TRBJ1-6, the V gene TRBV6-1; possibly TRBD1 for D (5 bases). V was trimmed by 3 bases and J by 9 bases, leaving 15 bases between them. The germline CDR1 and CDR2 sequences are MNHNS and SASEGT. The CDR3 has 15 residues. The CDR3, as DNA: TGTGCCAGCAGTGAGCGGGAAGGGGCTGGTTCACCCCTCCACTTT. The encoded protein is CASSEREGAGSPLHF.

CDR3 sequence reads: CASSRGTGDYEQYF. Written as DNA, the CDR3 is TGCGCCAGCAGCCGGGGGACAGGCGACTACGAGCAGTACTTC. The chain recombines TRBV4-1 with TRBJ2-7, with 8 bases that match TRBD1. From germline, CDR1 is MGHRA and CDR2 YSYEKL. V trimming: 4 bases; J trimming: 3 bases; junction bases outside the gene matches: 5. The CDR3 is 14 amino acids.

The V gene is TRBV6-4, the J gene TRBJ1-1; D is perhaps TRBD1 (5 bases). The CDR3 contains 13 residues. Germline CDR1 MRHNA, CDR2 SNTAGT. Trimming left V 4 bases short and J 1 base short, with 7 bases between. This CDR3 is CASSVGENTEAFF. As DNA, the CDR3 is TGTGCCAGCAGTGTAGGGGAGAACACTGAAGCTTTCTTT.

V usage is TRBV4-1 and J usage is TRBJ1-3; D ambiguous. Looked up from germline, CDR1 is MGHRA and CDR2 is YSYEKL. CDR3 size: 14 residues. Trimming left V 1 base short and J 4 bases short, with 8 bases between. The CDR3 bases are TGCGCCAGCAGCCAAGGGCTGGGCGGAAACACCATATATTTT. Translated: CASSQGLGGNTIYF.

This clone has a single count. This chain connects TRBV4-1 to TRBJ1-2, with TRBD1 as a possible D gene (5 bases). CDR1 and CDR2 from the germline V gene are MGHRA and YSYEKL. V dropped 4 bases and J dropped 2 bases, with 11 bases sitting between them. This CDR3 spans 14 amino acids. This chain's CDR3 is CASSLPTVNYGYTF. In DNA form, the CDR3 reads TGCGCCAGCAGCCTGCCGACAGTGAACTATGGCTACACCTTC.

The chain uses TRBV5-1 and TRBJ2-5; D call uncertain. Germline V CDR1 and CDR2: SGHRS, YFSETQ. The CDR3 has 13 residues. V was cut by 0 bases and J by 5 bases, with 8 bases left in between. The DNA for the CDR3 is TGCGCCAGCAGCTTGGAGTGGTCGGAGACCCAGTACTTC. It yields the protein CASSLEWSETQYF.

The chain has TRBV6-6 and TRBJ1-5; a possible D gene is TRBD1 (5 bases). The V end lost 7 bases, the J end lost 7 bases, and 20 bases lay between the germline ends. This CDR3 has 15 residues. Germline V gene lookup returns CDR1 MNHNY and CDR2 SVGAGI (reference sequence). CDR3 sequence reads: CASTPMTAVGQPQHF. In nucleotides, the CDR3 is TGTGCCAGCACCCCCATGACAGCAGTTGGCCAGCCCCAGCATTTT.

The rearrangement uses TRBV9 and TRBJ1-1; the D is unclear. Trimming took off 0 bases at V and 1 base at J, with 7 bases between the two ends. The length of the CDR3 is 14 residues. Germline-derived CDR1 and CDR2 are SGDLS and YYNGEE. CDR3 bases: TGTGCCAGCAGCGTAGCGCCCGGGAACACTGAAGCTTTCTTT. It translates to CASSVAPGNTEAFF.

The V call is TRBV5-5, the J call TRBJ1-5; a weak D match, TRBD1 (5 bases). The V and J ends lost 1 base and 5 bases respectively, with 13 bases between them. Germline V gives CDR1 SGHKS, CDR2 YYEKEE (reference sequence). The CDR3 totals 15 residues. The CDR3 loop reads CASSLMGDRYQPQHF. The CDR3 DNA sequence: TGTGCCAGCAGCTTGATGGGGGATCGGTATCAGCCCCAGCATTTT.

This chain links TRBV12-3 or TRBV12-4 with TRBJ1-3; 7 bases line up with TRBD1. V dropped 8 bases and J dropped 4; count of bases not matched to a gene: 2. The CDR3 spans 12 residues. CDR3 loop: CASDRDGNTIYF. The DNA of the CDR3 is TGTGCCAGCGACAGGGACGGAAACACCATATATTTT.

J is TRBJ2-1 and V is TRBV10-2; possibly TRBD2 for D (7 bases). Trimming stripped 3 bases from V and 10 bases from J, with 13 bases between. CDR1 is WSHSY, CDR2 SAAADI, per germline. This CDR3 comprises 13 residues. In nucleotides, the CDR3 is TGCGCCAGCAGTGATACACAGGGAGGGGAGCAGTTCTTC. Translation: CASSDTQGGEQFF.